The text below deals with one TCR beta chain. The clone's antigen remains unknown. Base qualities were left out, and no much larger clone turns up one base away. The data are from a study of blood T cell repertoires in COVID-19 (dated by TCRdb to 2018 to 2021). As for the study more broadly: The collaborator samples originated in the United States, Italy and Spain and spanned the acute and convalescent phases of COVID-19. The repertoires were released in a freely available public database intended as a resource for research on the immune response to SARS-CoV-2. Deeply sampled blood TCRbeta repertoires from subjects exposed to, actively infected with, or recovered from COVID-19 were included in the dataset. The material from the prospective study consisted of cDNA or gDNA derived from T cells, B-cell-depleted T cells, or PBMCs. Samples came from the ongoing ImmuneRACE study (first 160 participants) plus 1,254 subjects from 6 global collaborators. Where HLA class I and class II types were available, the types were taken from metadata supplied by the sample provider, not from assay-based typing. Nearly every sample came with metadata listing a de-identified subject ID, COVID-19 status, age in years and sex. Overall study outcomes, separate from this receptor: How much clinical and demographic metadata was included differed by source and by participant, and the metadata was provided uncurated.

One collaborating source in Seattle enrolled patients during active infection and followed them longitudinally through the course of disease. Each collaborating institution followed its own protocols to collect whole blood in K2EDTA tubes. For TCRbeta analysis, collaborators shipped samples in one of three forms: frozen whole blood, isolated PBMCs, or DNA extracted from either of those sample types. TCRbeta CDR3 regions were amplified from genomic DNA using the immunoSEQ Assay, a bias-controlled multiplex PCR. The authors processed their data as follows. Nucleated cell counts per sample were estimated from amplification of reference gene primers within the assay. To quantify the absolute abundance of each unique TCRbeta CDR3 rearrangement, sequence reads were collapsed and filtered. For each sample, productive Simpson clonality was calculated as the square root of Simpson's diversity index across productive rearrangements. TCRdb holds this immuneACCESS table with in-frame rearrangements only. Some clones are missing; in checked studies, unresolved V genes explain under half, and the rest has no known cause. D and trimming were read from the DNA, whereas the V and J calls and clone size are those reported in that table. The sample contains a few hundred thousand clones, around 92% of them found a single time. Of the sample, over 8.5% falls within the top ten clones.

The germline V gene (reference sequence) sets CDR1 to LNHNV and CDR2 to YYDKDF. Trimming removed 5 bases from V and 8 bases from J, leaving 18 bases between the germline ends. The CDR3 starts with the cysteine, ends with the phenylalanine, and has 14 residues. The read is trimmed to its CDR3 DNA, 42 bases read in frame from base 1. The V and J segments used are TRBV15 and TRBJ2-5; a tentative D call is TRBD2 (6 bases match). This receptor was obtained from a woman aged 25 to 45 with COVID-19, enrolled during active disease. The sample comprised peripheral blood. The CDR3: CATSADYSKSTQYF. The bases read TGTGCCACCAGCGCGGACTACTCCAAGAGTACCCAGTACTTC.